This T cell receptor (beta chain) was recorded in a study of blood T cell repertoires in COVID-19. Across the study: T cells, B-cell-depleted T cells, or PBMCs provided the cDNA or gDNA that served as material.

Assay: immunoSEQ multiplex PCR; the TCRdb copy retains only in-frame clones and omits some. This table holds under 250,000 clones, 83% found once. CDR1 is WSHSY, CDR2 SAAADI, per germline. The CDR3 contains 17 residues. V trimming: 4 bases; J trimming: 0 bases; junction bases outside the gene matches: 5. This chain uses TRBV10-2 with TRBJ2-3, with 12 bases aligning to TRBD2. The sequence derives from a woman aged 50 to 65 who had been exposed to COVID-19. The sample taken for sequencing was PBMCs or T cells enriched from blood (not recorded which). The CDR3 region is CASSGGLAGTSTDTQYF. CDR3 DNA sequence: TGCGCCAGCAGTGGGGGACTAGCGGGTACTAGCACAGATACGCAGTATTTT.